These T cell receptor beta chains were read from a single sample in a study of T cells expressing NK-cell markers. Reprocessing the 5' RACE reads, TCRdb reports a single entry for every CDR3 protein and omits DNA. Its table records around 100,000 distinct CDR3 sequences. Sequencing was carried out using blood T cells: a sorted CD56 or NKG2C T cell subset, CD4+ or CD8+ T cells, or bulk PBMC T cells (not recorded which). These receptors all stem from a woman between 18 and 69 years old in good health. Each CDR3 is given with its conserved first and last residue. Fields, in order: J gene, V gene, CDR3 protein.

>TRBJ2-7|TRBV19
CASSIGGYEQYF
>TRBJ1-2|TRBV29-1
CSVEGGLNYGYTF
>TRBJ2-1|TRBV5-5
CASSLAPYEADEQFF
>TRBJ1-2|TRBV6-5
CASSYVGRADGYTF
>TRBJ2-6|TRBV5-6
CASSRGQGNPGANVLTF
>TRBJ1-2|TRBV29-1
CSVDGSGGVTF
>TRBJ2-1|TRBV4-1
CASSQVSGSYNEQFF
>TRBJ2-7|TRBV9
CASSVAASRNYEQYF
>TRBJ1-3|TRBV15
CATSREDRASGNTIYF
>TRBJ1-1|TRBV7-6
CASSLAGFTGVTEAFF
>TRBJ2-1|TRBV7-9
CASRASGTPTYNEQFF
>TRBJ2-3|TRBV20-1
CSAYRVEGPDTQYF
>TRBJ1-5|TRBV18
CASSPPPGGNQPQHF
>TRBJ2-2|TRBV19
CASSIGGTNTGELFF
>TRBJ2-6|TRBV11-2
CASSPYRPSGANVLTF
>TRBJ2-3|TRBV19
CASSYGTGGSDTQYF
>TRBJ2-5|TRBV7-2
CASSFGGETQYF
>TRBJ2-5|TRBV28
CANSLNSKETQYF
>TRBJ2-5|TRBV20-1
CSAHKGEDHGTQYF
>TRBJ2-1|TRBV4-3
CASSQDRAFTYNEQFF
>TRBJ2-1|TRBV12-5
CASGFGTGQANNEQFF
>TRBJ1-1|TRBV9
CASSVGGGDTEAFF
>TRBJ2-7|TRBV5-6
CASSFRSGAYEQYF
>TRBJ1-3|TRBV10-3
CAIRRDADSGNTIYF
>TRBJ2-3|TRBV10-1
CASRAGGTDTQYF
>TRBJ2-7|TRBV7-7
CASSLEAGAGEQYF
>TRBJ2-5|TRBV15
CATSRERVYETQYF
>TRBJ2-7|TRBV12-3/TRBV12-4
CASSFASVYEQYF
>TRBJ2-6|TRBV6-2/TRBV6-3
CASALVISGANVLTF
>TRBJ2-5|TRBV4-3
CASSQEGPGGYQETQYF
>TRBJ1-2|TRBV9
CASSSGDTYGYTF
>TRBJ1-2|TRBV7-8
CASSLRDSTYGYTF